The 17 T cell receptor beta chains below come from one sample, sequenced in a study of blood T cell repertoires in COVID-19. Measured with immunoSEQ multiplex PCR; TCRdb has only the in-frame clones, and not every one. The sample consists of more than 95,000 clones, roughly 82% of them appearing once. The sequencing sample was made of peripheral blood. The receptor set was obtained from a man in his sixties with acute or convalescent COVID-19.

This rearrangement joins TRBV6-6 to TRBJ2-5; D is possibly TRBD2 (6 bases). The CDR3 runs 15 residues. Trimming shortened V by 0 bases and J by 4 bases, and 12 bases separated the two germline ends. The germline V gene has CDR1 MNHNY and CDR2 SVGAGI (reference sequence). Here the CDR3 DNA reads TGTGCCAGCAGTTACTCTGGAGGACTATCAGAGACCCAGTACTTC. This codes for CASSYSGGLSETQYF.

This clone showed up just a few times. The chain joins TRBV20-1 to TRBJ2-1; TRBD1 is a possible D gene (6 bases). The CDR3 is made up of 11 amino acids. V shed 4 bases and J shed 10 bases, with 11 bases lying between them. Germline V gene data show CDR1 as DFQATT and CDR2 as SNEGSKA (reference sequence). The CDR3 nucleotides read TGCAGTGCTAAAATTAGGGGGGAGCAGTTCTTC. It codes for CSAKIRGEQFF.

This clone was observed a single time. The CDR3 spells CASSLTVNQPQHF. DNA for the CDR3: TGTGCCAGCAGTTTAACGGTGAATCAGCCCCAGCATTTT. V usage is TRBV27 and J usage is TRBJ1-5, with unresolved D. CDR1 MNHEY and CDR2 SMNVEV come from the germline V gene (reference sequence). The CDR3 extends over 13 amino acids. Trimming left V 2 bases short and J 4 bases short, with 6 bases between.

The chain uses TRBV27 and TRBJ2-5; maybe TRBD2 (6 bases). Trimming removed 3 bases at V and 6 bases at J, with 11 bases between. The germline CDR1 and CDR2 sequences are MNHEY and SMNVEV (reference sequence). This CDR3 region has 13 residues. CDR3 protein: CASSLGRLKTQYF. CDR3 DNA sequence: TGTGCCAGCAGTTTGGGGAGGCTGAAGACCCAGTACTTC.

The J gene is TRBJ2-4, the V gene TRBV5-1; 11 bases agree with TRBD1. Germline CDR1 reads SGHRS; CDR2 reads YFSETQ. V lost 4 bases to trimming and J lost 8 bases; unmatched junction nucleotides: 5. The CDR3 sequence is 14 residues long. CDR3 nucleotides: TGCGCCAGCAGCCCGGGACAGGGGGGAGACATTCAGTACTTC. Its protein is CASSPGQGGDIQYF.

The rearrangement uses TRBV28 and TRBJ1-4, with 11 bases aligning to TRBD1. CDR1 and CDR2 from the germline V gene are MDHEN and SYDVKM. The J segment lost 7 bases and the V segment lost 6 bases, leaving 13 bases of the junction unmatched. The length of the CDR3 is 17 residues. The CDR3 coding sequence is TGTGCCAGCAGCCCTGCGGGACAGGGGGTAAGGAGTGAAAAACTGTTTTTT. It specifies CASSPAGQGVRSEKLFF.

This clone was observed a handful of times. The chain links TRBV18 to TRBJ1-1; no clear D gene. CDR3 length: 13 residues. CDR1 is KGHSH, CDR2 LQKENI, per germline. V shed 3 bases and J shed 3 bases, with 8 bases lying between them. The CDR3: CASSPNSHTEAFF. The CDR3 DNA reads as TGTGCCAGCTCACCGAACAGTCACACTGAAGCTTTCTTT.

This clone is a singleton in its sample. The V call is TRBV28, the J call TRBJ2-2, with 10 nucleotides matching TRBD2. This CDR3 is 18 amino acids long. V was pared by 6 bases and J by 6 bases, with 16 bases of the junction left unmatched. CDR1 is MDHEN and CDR2 is SYDVKM in the germline V gene. This CDR3 reads CASSLGKKAGGPSGELFF. DNA of the CDR3: TGTGCCAGCAGCTTGGGCAAAAAAGCGGGAGGGCCCTCCGGGGAGCTGTTTTTT.

The chain combines TRBV7-2 with TRBJ1-2; 8 bases agree with TRBD1. Germline V lookup: CDR1 SGHTA, CDR2 FQGNSA. CDR3 size: 16 residues. J gave up 7 bases and V 4 bases, and 14 bases lay outside the gene matches. The CDR3 sequence is CASSSGGARGQGGYTF. CDR3 bases: TGTGCCAGCAGCTCAGGCGGGGCCAGGGGGCAAGGTGGCTACACCTTC.

The gene calls are TRBV2 and TRBJ1-5; tentative D call: TRBD1 (5 bases). Germline V lookup: CDR1 SNHLY, CDR2 FYNNEI. V dropped 6 bases and J dropped 5 bases, with 20 bases sitting between them. The length of the CDR3 is 16 residues. The CDR3 spells CASSPRGGESYQPQHF. In DNA, the CDR3 is TGTGCCAGCAGCCCGCGCGGGGGGGAGTCGTATCAGCCCCAGCATTTT. Drawing the rest from reference TRBV2 and TRBJ1-5, the complete variable domain is EPEVTQTPSHQVTQMGQEVILRCVPISNHLYFYWYRQILGQKVEFLVSFYNNEISEKSEIFDDQFSVERPDGSNFTLKIRSTKLEDSAMYFCASSPRGGESYQPQHFGDGTRLSIL.

The chain has TRBV28 and TRBJ2-7, with 7 bases identical to TRBD1. Germline V gives CDR1 MDHEN, CDR2 SYDVKM. Germline trimming cut 4 bases from V and 0 bases from J; bases unmatched to any gene: 9. This CDR3 region has 16 residues. In DNA form, the CDR3 reads TGTGCCAGCAGTTCCATCGACAGGGAAAGCTCCTACGAGCAGTACTTC. Protein product: CASSSIDRESSYEQYF.

This clone was seen just once. The J gene is TRBJ2-3, the V gene TRBV4-3; TRBD2 matches 8 bases. CDR1 is LGHNA, CDR2 YSLEER, per germline. This CDR3 is built from 16 residues. J was trimmed by 3 bases and V by 0 bases; bases with no gene match: 5. In DNA form, the CDR3 reads TGCGCCAGCAGCCAAGAGGACGGGAGGGGGACAGATACGCAGTATTTT. As protein: CASSQEDGRGTDTQYF.

The chain joins TRBV27 to TRBJ1-6; D remains unclear. Germline V gene lookup returns CDR1 MNHEY and CDR2 SMNVEV (reference sequence). The CDR3 runs to 13 residues. Trimming left V 4 bases short and J 3 bases short, with 4 bases between. In DNA form, the CDR3 reads TGTGCCAGCAGTTCCGTCTATAATTCACCCCTCCACTTT. Amino acid sequence: CASSSVYNSPLHF.

This clone was recorded a few times. The V gene is TRBV5-4, the J gene TRBJ1-4, with no clear D. Germline V gene data show CDR1 as SGHNT and CDR2 as YYREEE (reference sequence). V was trimmed by 0 bases and J by 8 bases, leaving 5 bases between them. This CDR3 spans 12 amino acids. CDR3: CASSLEAEKLFF. The CDR3 DNA reads TGTGCCAGCAGCTTGGAAGCGGAAAAACTGTTTTTT.

The chain links TRBV11-2 to TRBJ2-5; no clear D gene. The germline V and J ends were trimmed by 1 base and 3 bases, with 6 bases remaining between them. The CDR3 sequence is 13 residues long. Germline CDR1 SGHAT, CDR2 FQNNGV. The CDR3 DNA is TGTGCCAGCAGCTTAGGACTTAAAGAGACCCAGTACTTC. Residues: CASSLGLKETQYF.

The rearrangement joins TRBV24-1 to TRBJ2-1; TRBD2 is a possible D gene (5 bases). The CDR3 totals 14 residues. The V end was cut by 4 bases, the J end by 2 bases, with 8 bases between. Germline CDR1 is KGHDR and CDR2 is SFDVKD. The CDR3 sequence: CATSDGVPYNEQFF. CDR3 nucleotides: TGTGCCACCAGTGACGGGGTCCCCTACAATGAGCAGTTCTTC.

This chain connects TRBV12-3 or TRBV12-4 to TRBJ1-2; D is possibly TRBD1 (5 bases). The germline V and J ends were trimmed by 8 bases and 6 bases, with 16 bases remaining between them. This CDR3 is built from 13 residues. The CDR3 nucleotides read TGTGCCAGCCGTCGCCGGGTAGGGGATGGCTACACCTTC. Translation: CASRRRVGDGYTF.